Listed here is a single T cell receptor (beta chain). Its binding antigen is unknown. The input lacks base qualities; no much larger clone sits a single base away. This specimen belongs to a study of T cell responses to AZD1222 COVID-19 vaccine (dated by TCRdb to the early 2020s). For the wider study: Because spike-specific TCR depth and breadth did not differ between the two schedules, AZD1222 recipients who got a second dose at roughly 4 weeks were pooled with those who got a second dose at roughly 12 weeks. A total of 233 trial participants underwent TCR sequencing, of whom roughly 210 had received two doses of AZD1222 and approximately 26 had received two doses of the MenACWY control vaccine. Enrollment into the trials was organized by age into subgroups of 18-55, 56-69 and 70-plus years, and those subgroups contained roughly 140, 27 and 60 TCR-sequenced participants, respectively.

Inclusive of the bounding cysteine and phenylalanine, the CDR3 is 14 residues long. Only CDR3 DNA remains: 42 bases, in frame from the first base. V gives up 1 base and J gives up 6 bases, and the segment between their germline ends measures 10 bases. The germline V gene specifies SGHTA as CDR1 and FQGNSA as CDR2. The CDR3 regions of human TCRbeta chains were analyzed by immunosequencing. The published analysis was carried out like this. Repertoire TCRs were checked for matches against a reference library of SARS-CoV-2-specific TCRs that had been generated using the MIRA antigen-specificity platform. Breadth was defined as the fraction of unique TCRs that were SARS-CoV-2-associated, and depth was defined as the fraction of total T cells that were SARS-CoV-2-associated. Each spike-specific TCR was assigned to its reactive spike region and to a CD4 or CD8 class using the MIRA data. Log10-transformed breadth and depth values were compared by one-way ANOVA with Sidak's multiple comparisons tests. Here the immuneACCESS table is served through TCRdb, limited to in-frame sequences with V and J called. Missing clones are a known gap in these copies; in checked studies unresolved V genes cover under half, and the rest lacks a known reason. Clonal size and the V and J genes are those of that table, whereas D and trimming came from the DNA. The sample has some 170,000 clones on record, roughly nine tenths of them singletons. Jointly, the top ten make up 1.5% to 2% of the sample.

The paper as a whole reports these results and caveats: No day 14 peak-response samples were available, so repertoires were characterized only after the peak T cell response. A significant rise in spike-specific TCR breadth and depth was observed after two AZD1222 doses relative to day 0 and relative to MenACWY recipients. Participants were mostly white British and included more females than males, and it was suggested by the authors that clonal diversity may have been underestimated. The 56-69-year group was small, and its depth increase did not reach significance, likely because of low power. Epitopes outside the regions mutated in the B.1.351 and B.1.1.7 variants were reportedly recognized by nearly half of the unique spike-specific TCRs. CD4 TCRs associated with the vaccine covered the entire spike protein, and the dominant responses were in regions 160-218 and 743-854. Only five to seven AZD1222 recipients were SARS-CoV-2 seropositive at baseline, limiting conclusions about previously exposed vaccinees.

The intended sense of this specimen's time point label: baseline before first vaccination. Vaccinee samples were obtained from the UK trials COV001 and COV002, which included a single-blind randomized controlled phase 2/3 trial of AZD1222 (ChAdOx1 nCoV-19) in healthy adults. Trial participant PBMC samples were collected at day 0 and day 28 after the second dose for TCRbeta chain sequencing. This receptor was obtained from an adult in good health. The sample consisted of peripheral blood, taken on day 0 of AZD1222 vaccination. The rearrangement combines TRBV7-2 with TRBJ2-4; the D gene lacks a confident call. The bases read TGTGCCAGCAGCTTAGGCCCAGCTGGAAACATTCAGTACTTC. It codes for CASSLGPAGNIQYF.